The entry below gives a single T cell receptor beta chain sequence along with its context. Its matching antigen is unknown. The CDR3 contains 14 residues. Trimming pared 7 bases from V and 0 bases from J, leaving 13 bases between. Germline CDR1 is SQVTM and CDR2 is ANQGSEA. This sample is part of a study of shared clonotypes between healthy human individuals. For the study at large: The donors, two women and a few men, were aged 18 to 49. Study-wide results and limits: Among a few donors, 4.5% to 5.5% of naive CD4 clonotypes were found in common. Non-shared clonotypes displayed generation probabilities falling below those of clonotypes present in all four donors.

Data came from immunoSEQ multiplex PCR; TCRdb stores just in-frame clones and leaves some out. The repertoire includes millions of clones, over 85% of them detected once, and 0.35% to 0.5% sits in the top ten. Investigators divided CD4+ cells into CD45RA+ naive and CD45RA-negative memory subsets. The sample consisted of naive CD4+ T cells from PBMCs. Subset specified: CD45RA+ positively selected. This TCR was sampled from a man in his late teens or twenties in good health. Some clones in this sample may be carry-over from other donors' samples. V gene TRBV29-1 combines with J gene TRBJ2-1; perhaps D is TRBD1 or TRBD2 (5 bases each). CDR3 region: CSANRRSSYNEQFF. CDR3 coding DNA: TGCAGCGCTAACAGGAGGAGCTCCTACAATGAGCAGTTCTTC.